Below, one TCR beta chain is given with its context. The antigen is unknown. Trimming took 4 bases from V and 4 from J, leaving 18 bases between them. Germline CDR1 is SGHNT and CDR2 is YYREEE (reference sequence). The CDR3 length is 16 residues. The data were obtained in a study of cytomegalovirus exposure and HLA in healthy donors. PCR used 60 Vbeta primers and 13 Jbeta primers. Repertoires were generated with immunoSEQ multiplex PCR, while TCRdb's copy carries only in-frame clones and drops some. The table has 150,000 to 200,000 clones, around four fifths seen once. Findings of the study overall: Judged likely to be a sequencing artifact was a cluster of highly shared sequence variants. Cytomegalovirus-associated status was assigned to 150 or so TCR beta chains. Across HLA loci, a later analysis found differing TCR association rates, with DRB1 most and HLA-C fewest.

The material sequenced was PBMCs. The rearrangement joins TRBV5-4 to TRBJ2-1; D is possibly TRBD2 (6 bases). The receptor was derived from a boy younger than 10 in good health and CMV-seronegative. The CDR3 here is CASSLGGGFTYNEQFF. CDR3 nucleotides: TGTGCCAGCAGCCTTGGTGGGGGGTTTACTTACAATGAGCAGTTCTTC.